These T cell receptor beta chains were read from a single sample in a study of cytomegalovirus exposure and HLA in healthy donors. The method was immunoSEQ multiplex PCR; TCRdb's version includes in-frame clones alone and lacks a portion of them. This sample yields 100,000 to 150,000 clones, of which about 80% are seen a single time; 3.6% belongs to the top ten. Sequenced input: PBMCs. Receptor source: a woman between 40 and 55 years old in good health and CMV-seropositive. Each CDR3 is given with its conserved first and last residue. D genes are given only for firm matches. Not all rows give a size; the values are once, few, many and, for expanded clones, a class.

TRBJ2-1 | TRBD2 | 14 | TRBV7-9 | few | CASRLAGGYNEQFF | TGTGCCAGCAGATTAGCGGGAGGCTACAATGAGCAGTTCTTC
TRBJ1-2 | TRBD1 | 17 | TRBV5-6 | - | CASSPGLMGQGVYGYTF | TGTGCCAGCAGCCCAGGATTGATGGGACAGGGTGTCTATGGCTACACCTTC
TRBJ2-2 | - | 14 | TRBV7-6 | - | CASSFGQPTGELFF | TGTGCCAGCAGCTTCGGACAGCCCACCGGGGAGCTGTTTTTT
TRBJ2-1 | TRBD2 | 19 | TRBV5-1 | - | CASSLSGLAGDLSYNEQFF | TGCGCCAGCAGCTTAAGCGGACTAGCGGGAGATTTGTCCTACAATGAGCAGTTCTTC
TRBJ2-2 | TRBD2 | 14 | TRBV28 | once | CASRTSGNTGELFF | TGTGCCAGCAGGACTAGCGGAAACACCGGGGAGCTGTTTTTT
TRBJ2-7 | - | 14 | TRBV7-8 | - | CASSRVQGSHEQYF | TGTGCCAGCAGCCGCGTTCAGGGTTCCCACGAGCAGTACTTC
TRBJ1-3 | TRBD1 | 14 | TRBV15 | - | CATSRGTGGNTIYF | TGTGCCACCAGCAGAGGGACAGGAGGAAACACCATATATTTT
TRBJ2-6 | - | 18 | TRBV5-1 | - | CASSLDLGFSSGANVLTF | TGCGCCAGCAGCTTGGACCTTGGTTTTAGCTCTGGGGCCAACGTCCTGACTTTC
TRBJ2-7 | TRBD2 | 12 | TRBV29-1 | - | CSVRELPYEQYF | TGCAGCGTGCGGGAGCTACCCTACGAGCAGTACTTC
TRBJ2-1 | TRBD1 | 17 | TRBV25-1 | - | CASSEFLGTGSGDEQFF | TGTGCCAGCAGTGAATTCTTGGGGACAGGGAGCGGCGATGAGCAGTTCTTC
TRBJ2-7 | TRBD1 | 15 | TRBV19 | once | CASSIRAGGSYEQYF | TGTGCCAGTAGTATTAGGGCAGGGGGATCCTACGAGCAGTACTTC
TRBJ2-1 | TRBD2 | 14 | TRBV28 | once | CASSLWDYGNEQFF | TGTGCCAGCAGTTTGTGGGACTACGGCAATGAGCAGTTCTTC
TRBJ2-3 | TRBD2 | 15 | TRBV7-2 | - | CASSRLAGAIDTQYF | TGTGCCAGCAGCCGACTAGCGGGTGCAATAGATACGCAGTATTTT
TRBJ1-2 | TRBD1 | 16 | TRBV30 | - | CAWSRGQGRANYGYTF | TGTGCCTGGAGCCGCGGACAGGGAAGAGCTAACTATGGCTACACCTTC
TRBJ2-3 | - | 16 | TRBV11-2 | - | CASSLSRRTSTDTQYF | TGTGCCAGCAGCTTATCTCGGAGGACTAGCACAGATACGCAGTATTTT
TRBJ2-1 | - | 16 | TRBV15 | few | CATSEKERTVGNEQFF | TGTGCCACCAGCGAGAAGGAGCGGACCGTAGGTAATGAGCAGTTCTTC
TRBJ1-1 | - | 13 | TRBV29-1 | - | CSVKNDRNTEAFF | TGCAGCGTCAAAAACGACAGGAACACTGAAGCTTTCTTT
TRBJ2-7 | TRBD2 | 15 | TRBV13 | - | CASSVRLAGAREQYF | TGTGCCAGCAGCGTCCGACTAGCGGGAGCGCGGGAGCAGTACTTC
TRBJ1-1 | TRBD1 | 15 | TRBV14 | - | CASSRRQGVNTEAFF | TGTGCCAGCAGCCGAAGACAGGGGGTGAACACTGAAGCTTTCTTT
TRBJ2-1 | TRBD2 | 17 | TRBV9 | - | CASSVDTGGLPRDEQFF | TGTGCCAGCAGCGTAGATACTGGGGGACTACCTCGTGATGAGCAGTTCTTC
TRBJ1-4 | - | 13 | TRBV7-2 | few | CASSLESRTRRFF | TGTGCCAGCAGCTTAGAGTCTAGGACAAGAAGGTTTTTT
TRBJ1-4 | - | 14 | TRBV19 | - | CASSKRGFNEKLFF | TGTGCCAGTAGTAAACGAGGGTTCAATGAAAAACTGTTTTTT
TRBJ2-7 | TRBD1 | 16 | TRBV28 | - | CASSYGTVGSLRVQYF | TGTGCCAGCAGTTACGGGACAGTTGGCAGTCTACGAGTGCAGTACTTC
TRBJ2-2 | TRBD1 | 16 | TRBV13 | - | CASSSRDRDNTGELFF | TGTGCCAGCAGCTCCCGGGACAGGGATAACACCGGGGAGCTGTTTTTT
TRBJ2-5 | - | 14 | TRBV27 | - | CASSPRQESETQYF | TGTGCCAGCAGTCCCCGACAGGAGTCGGAGACCCAGTACTTC